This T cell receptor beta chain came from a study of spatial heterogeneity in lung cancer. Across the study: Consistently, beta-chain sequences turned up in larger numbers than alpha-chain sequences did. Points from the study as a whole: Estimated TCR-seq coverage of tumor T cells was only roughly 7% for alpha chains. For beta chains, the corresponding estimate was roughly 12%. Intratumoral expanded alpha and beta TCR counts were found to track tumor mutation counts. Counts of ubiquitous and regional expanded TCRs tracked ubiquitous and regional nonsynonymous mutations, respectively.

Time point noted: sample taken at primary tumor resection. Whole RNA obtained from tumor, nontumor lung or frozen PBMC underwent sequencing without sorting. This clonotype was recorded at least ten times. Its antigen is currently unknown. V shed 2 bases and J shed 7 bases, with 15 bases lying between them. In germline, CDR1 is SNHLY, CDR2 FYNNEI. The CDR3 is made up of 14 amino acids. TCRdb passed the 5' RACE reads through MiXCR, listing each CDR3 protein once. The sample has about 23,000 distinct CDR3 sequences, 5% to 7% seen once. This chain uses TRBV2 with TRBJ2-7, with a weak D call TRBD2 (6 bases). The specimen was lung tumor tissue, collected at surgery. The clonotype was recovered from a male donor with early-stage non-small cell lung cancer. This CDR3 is CASSEFGDFREQYF. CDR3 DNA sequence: TGTGCCAGCAGTGAATTTGGGGACTTTCGAGAGCAGTACTTC.